What follows describes a single T cell receptor beta chain. Antigen: not known. The authors gated naive CD8+ T cells as CD45RO-CCR7+CD27+CD95-. UMI labels and 5' RACE were used to prepare the TRB cDNA libraries. Using the 5' RACE reads, TCRdb records one entry per CDR3 protein without DNA. In total, the table holds 75,000 to 100,000 distinct CDR3 sequences. This entry comes from a study of CXCR3-negative and CXCR3-positive naive CD8 T cells. The study's findings and limits: Most assays were run on fresh PBMCs (CXCR3 expression partially decreased after cryopreservation). Diversity proved comparably high across both naive subsets and much lower in memory CD8+ cells. Relative to CXCR3-negative naive cells, CXCR3-positive naive cells had more hydrophobic TRB CDR3s.

The CDR3 spans 16 residues. From germline, CDR1 is SGHNT and CDR2 YENEEA. This chain uses TRBV11-3 with TRBJ1-1; TCRdb proposes TRBD1, but this gene call is untestable without DNA. The sample was naive CXCR3+ CD8+ T cells from blood. The subset here: CD45RO-CCR7+CD27+CD95- naive CD8+ T cells expressing CXCR3 (TNR3+). The TCR sequence derives from a human donor in good health. Some clones in this sample may be carry-over from other donors' samples. CDR3 amino acids: CASSLYLDAPETEAFF. Full variable domain (rest looked up from reference TRBV11-3 and TRBJ1-1): EAGVVQSPRYKIIEKKQPVAFWCNPISGHNTLYWYLQNLGQGPELLIRYENEEAVDDSQLPKDRFSAERLKGVDSTLKIQPAELGDSAVYLCASSLYLDAPETEAFFGQGTRLTVV.